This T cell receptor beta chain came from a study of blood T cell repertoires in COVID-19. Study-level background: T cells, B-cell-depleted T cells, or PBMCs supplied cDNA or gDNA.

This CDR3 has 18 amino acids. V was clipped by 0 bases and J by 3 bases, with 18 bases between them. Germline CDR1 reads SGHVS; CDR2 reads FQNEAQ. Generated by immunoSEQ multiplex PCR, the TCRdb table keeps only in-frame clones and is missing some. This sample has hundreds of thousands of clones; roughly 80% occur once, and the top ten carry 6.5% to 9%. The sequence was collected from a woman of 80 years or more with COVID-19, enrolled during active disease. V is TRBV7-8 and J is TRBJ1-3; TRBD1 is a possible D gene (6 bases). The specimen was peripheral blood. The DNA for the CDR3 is TGTGCCAGCAGCTTAGCCGCGGGGGCGGGGTACGGTGGAAACACCATATATTTT. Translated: CASSLAAGAGYGGNTIYF. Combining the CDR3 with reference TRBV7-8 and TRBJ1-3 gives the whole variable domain GAGVSQSPRYKVAKRGQDVALRCDPISGHVSLFWYQQALGQGPEFLTYFQNEAQLDKSGLPSDRFFAERPEGSVSTLKIQRTQQEDSAVYLCASSLAAGAGYGGNTIYFGEGSWLTVV.